These 4 T cell receptor beta chains originate from one sample sequenced in a study of cytomegalovirus exposure and HLA in healthy donors. Vbeta (60) and Jbeta (13) primers were used in the PCR. Measured with immunoSEQ multiplex PCR; TCRdb has only the in-frame clones, and not every one. The table has 170,000 or so clones, 86% seen once. The source material was PBMCs. Receptor source: a woman younger than 30 in good health and CMV-seronegative.

The chain couples TRBV28 to TRBJ2-6; possible D gene TRBD1, 6 bases. The germline CDR1 and CDR2 sequences are MDHEN and SYDVKM. The CDR3 consists of 17 residues. With 7 bases removed from V and 0 bases from J, the gap between germline ends came to 16 bases. The CDR3 here is CASILLPDSSGANVLTF. The CDR3 coding sequence is TGTGCCAGCATCTTATTGCCGGACAGCTCTGGGGCCAACGTCCTGACTTTC.

This clone was seen a few times. The genes are TRBV6-6 and TRBJ1-4; no clear D. This CDR3 has 12 residues. Germline values: CDR1 MNHNY, CDR2 SVGAGI (reference sequence). V was trimmed by 7 bases and J by 8 bases, leaving 11 bases between them. The DNA of the CDR3 is TGTGCCAGCACTAGTAGGAAAGAAAAACTGTTTTTT. Its translation: CASTSRKEKLFF.

V is TRBV28 and J is TRBJ2-3, with 10 bases identical to TRBD2. The germline V gene encodes CDR1 MDHEN and CDR2 SYDVKM. With 6 bases clipped from V and 1 base from J, the junction kept 10 bases outside the gene matches. The CDR3 has 17 residues. Written as DNA, the CDR3 is TGTGCCAGCAGCTCCCCCGGGCTAGCGGGGGGCACAGATACGCAGTATTTT. This sequence encodes CASSSPGLAGGTDTQYF.

This chain joins TRBV15 and TRBJ1-2, with D possibly TRBD1 on 6 matching bases. This CDR3 comprises 18 residues. The germline CDR1 and CDR2 sequences are LNHNV and YYDKDF (reference sequence). Trimming shortened V by 0 bases and J by 7 bases, and 24 bases separated the two germline ends. The CDR3 here is CATSRDRVRRAGDGGYTF. CDR3 nucleotide sequence: TGTGCCACCAGCAGAGATCGGGTTCGTCGGGCAGGGGACGGTGGCTACACCTTC.